Sequencing of this T cell receptor beta chain was carried out in a study of cytomegalovirus exposure and HLA in healthy donors. Looking at the study overall: Unique TCRs numbering around 80 million, obtained from HLA-typed donors, made up an early data release. Study results and caveats: In a later analysis, across HLA loci, associated TCR counts were highest for DRB1, lowest for HLA-C.

A remark on this clone: The antigen is unknown.

The PCR had 60 Vbeta and 13 Jbeta primers. The assay was immunoSEQ multiplex PCR, and TCRdb's table has in-frame clones only and misses some. The table lists 200,000 or so clones, 87% of them singletons. This TCR derives from a girl less than two years old in good health and CMV-seronegative. The sequenced material came from PBMCs.

CDR3 amino acids: CASSQVTGGELFF. The CDR3 coding sequence is TGTGCCAGCAGCCAAGTGACTGGCGGGGAGCTGTTTTTT. The chain links TRBV4-2 to TRBJ2-2; the D is unclear. Trimming stripped 1 base from V and 7 bases from J, with 7 bases between. Looked up from germline, CDR1 is LGHNA and CDR2 is YNFKEQ. The CDR3 is 13 amino acids.